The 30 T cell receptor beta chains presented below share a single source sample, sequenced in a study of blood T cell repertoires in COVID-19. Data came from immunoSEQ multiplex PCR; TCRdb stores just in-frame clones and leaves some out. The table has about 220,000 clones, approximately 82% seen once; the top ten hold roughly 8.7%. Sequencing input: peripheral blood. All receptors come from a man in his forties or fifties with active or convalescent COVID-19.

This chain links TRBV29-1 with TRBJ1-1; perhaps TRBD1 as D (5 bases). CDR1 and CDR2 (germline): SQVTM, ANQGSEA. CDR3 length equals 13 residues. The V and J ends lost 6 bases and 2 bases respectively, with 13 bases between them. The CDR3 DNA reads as TGCAGCGTGCATCAGGGTGTCAACACTGAAGCTTTCTTT. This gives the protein CSVHQGVNTEAFF. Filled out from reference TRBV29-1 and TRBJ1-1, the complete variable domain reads SAVISQKPSRDICQRGTSLTIQCQVDSQVTMMFWYRQQPGQSLTLIATANQGSEATYESGFVIDKFPISRPNLTFSTLTVSNMSPEDSSIYLCSVHQGVNTEAFFGQGTRLTVV.

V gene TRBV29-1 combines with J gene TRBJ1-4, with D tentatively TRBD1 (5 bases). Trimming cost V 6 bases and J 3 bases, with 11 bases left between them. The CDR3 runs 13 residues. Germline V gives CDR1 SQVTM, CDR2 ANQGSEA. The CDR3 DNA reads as TGCAGCGTCTTGACAGTTTCTAATGAAAAACTGTTTTTT. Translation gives CSVLTVSNEKLFF.

CDR3 bases: TGTGCCAGCGGTTCGGCAGGGGGCTACGAGCAGTACTTC. It yields the protein CASGSAGGYEQYF. This chain joins TRBV3-1 (or the pseudogene TRBV3-2) and TRBJ2-7; 7 positions match TRBD1. Trimming removed 8 bases from V and 3 bases from J; junction bases left unmatched: 7. The CDR3 totals 13 residues. The germline V gene has CDR1 LGHDT and CDR2 YNNKEL (reference sequence).

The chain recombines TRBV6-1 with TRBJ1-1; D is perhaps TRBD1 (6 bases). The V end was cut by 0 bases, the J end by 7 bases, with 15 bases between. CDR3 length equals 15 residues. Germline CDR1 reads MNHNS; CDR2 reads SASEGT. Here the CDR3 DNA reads TGTGCCAGCAGTGAAGCATCAGGGGTCCTAGGTGAAGCTTTCTTT. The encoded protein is CASSEASGVLGEAFF.

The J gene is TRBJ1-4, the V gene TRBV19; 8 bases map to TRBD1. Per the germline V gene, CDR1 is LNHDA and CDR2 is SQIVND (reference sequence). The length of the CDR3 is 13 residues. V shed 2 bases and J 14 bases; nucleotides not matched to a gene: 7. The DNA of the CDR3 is TGTGCCAGTAGTATATCGCAGGGGGCACCCCTGTTTTTT. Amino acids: CASSISQGAPLFF.

The CDR3 sequence: CASSLGYSGRASEQYF. Here the CDR3 DNA reads TGTGCCAGCAGCTTAGGCTACAGCGGGAGGGCCAGCGAGCAGTACTTC. The rearrangement joins TRBV7-2 to TRBJ2-7, with 10 nucleotides matching TRBD2. Germline V gives CDR1 SGHTA, CDR2 FQGNSA. This CDR3 spans 16 amino acids. J gave up 6 bases and V 1 base, and 9 bases lay outside the gene matches.

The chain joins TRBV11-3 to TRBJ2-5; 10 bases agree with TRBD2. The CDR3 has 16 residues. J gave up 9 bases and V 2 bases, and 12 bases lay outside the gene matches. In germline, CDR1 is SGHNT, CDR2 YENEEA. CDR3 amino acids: CASSLTPAGGQEAQYF. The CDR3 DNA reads TGTGCCAGCAGCTTAACCCCAGCGGGGGGGCAGGAGGCCCAGTACTTC.

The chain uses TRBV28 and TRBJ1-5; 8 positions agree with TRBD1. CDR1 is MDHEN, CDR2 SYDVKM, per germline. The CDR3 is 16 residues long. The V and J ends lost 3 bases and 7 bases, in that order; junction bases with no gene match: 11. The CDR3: CASSFQGQGALQPQHF. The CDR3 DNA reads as TGTGCCAGCAGTTTCCAGGGGCAGGGGGCTTTACAGCCCCAGCATTTT.

CDR3 bases: TGTGCCAGTAGTCGACTAGCGGTTGGCCAAGAGACCCAGTACTTC. The encoded protein is CASSRLAVGQETQYF. The chain has TRBV19 and TRBJ2-5; 9 bases line up with TRBD2. In germline, CDR1 is LNHDA, CDR2 SQIVND (reference sequence). This CDR3 has 15 residues. Trimming at V came to 5 bases and at J to 1 base, leaving 5 bases not matched to a gene. Complete variable domain (other parts from reference TRBV19 and TRBJ2-5): DGGITQSPKYLFRKEGQNVTLSCEQNLNHDAMYWYRQDPGQGLRLIYYSQIVNDFQKGDIAEGYSVSREKKESFPLTVTSAQKNPTAFYLCASSRLAVGQETQYFGPGTRLLVL.

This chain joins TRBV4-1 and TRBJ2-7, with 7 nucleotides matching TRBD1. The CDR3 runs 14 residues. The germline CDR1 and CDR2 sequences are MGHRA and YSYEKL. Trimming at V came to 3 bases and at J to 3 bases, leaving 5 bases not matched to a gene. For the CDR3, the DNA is TGCGCCAGCAGCCACAGACAGGGAGTCTACGAGCAGTACGTC. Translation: CASSHRQGVYEQYV.

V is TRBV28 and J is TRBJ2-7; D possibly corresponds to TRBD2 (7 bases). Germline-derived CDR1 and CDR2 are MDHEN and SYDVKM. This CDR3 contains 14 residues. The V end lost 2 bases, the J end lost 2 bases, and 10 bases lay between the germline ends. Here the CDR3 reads CASSLGGGAYEQYV. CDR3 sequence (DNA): TGTGCCAGCAGTTTAGGAGGGGGGGCCTACGAGCAGTACGTC.

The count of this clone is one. The CDR3 region is CASSIGTSLDEQFF. CDR3 nucleotide sequence: TGTGCCAGTAGTATAGGGACTAGCCTGGATGAGCAGTTCTTC. The J gene is TRBJ2-1, the V gene TRBV19; TRBD2 aligns across 8 bases. Germline V gene data show CDR1 as LNHDA and CDR2 as SQIVND (reference sequence). The V segment lost 1 base and the J segment 8 bases; nucleotides outside the gene matches: 4. The CDR3 length is 14 residues.

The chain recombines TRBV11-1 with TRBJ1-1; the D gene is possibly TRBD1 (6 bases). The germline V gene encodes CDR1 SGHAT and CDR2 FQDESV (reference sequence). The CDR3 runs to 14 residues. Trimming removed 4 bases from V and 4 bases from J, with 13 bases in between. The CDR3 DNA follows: TGTGCCAGCAGCTGGGGGAGAGGGGGCACTGAAGCTTTCTTT. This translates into CASSWGRGGTEAFF. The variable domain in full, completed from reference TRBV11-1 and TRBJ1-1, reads EAEVAQSPRYKITEKSQAVAFWCDPISGHATLYWYRQILGQGPELLVQFQDESVVDDSQLPKDRFSAERLKGVDSTLKIQPAELGDSAMYLCASSWGRGGTEAFFGQGTRLTVV.

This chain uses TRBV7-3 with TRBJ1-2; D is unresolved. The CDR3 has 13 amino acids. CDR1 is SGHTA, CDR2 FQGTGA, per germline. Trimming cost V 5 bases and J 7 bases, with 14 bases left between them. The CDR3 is CASSDSRGSGYTF. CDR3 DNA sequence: TGTGCCAGCAGCGACTCGCGGGGTTCTGGCTACACCTTC.

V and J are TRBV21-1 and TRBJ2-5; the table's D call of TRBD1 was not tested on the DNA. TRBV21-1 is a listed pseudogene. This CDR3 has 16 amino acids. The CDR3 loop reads CASSKVGQGPQETQYF. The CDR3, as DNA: TGTGCCAGCAGCAAAGTCGGACAGGGCCCCCAAGAGACCCAGTACTTC.

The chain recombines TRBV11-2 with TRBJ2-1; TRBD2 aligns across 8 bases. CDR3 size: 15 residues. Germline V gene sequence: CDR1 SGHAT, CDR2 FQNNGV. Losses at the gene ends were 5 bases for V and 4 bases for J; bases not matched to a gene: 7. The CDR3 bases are TGTGCCAGCAGCCCGGGAGGGGCCCCTTACAATGAGCAGTTCTTC. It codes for CASSPGGAPYNEQFF.

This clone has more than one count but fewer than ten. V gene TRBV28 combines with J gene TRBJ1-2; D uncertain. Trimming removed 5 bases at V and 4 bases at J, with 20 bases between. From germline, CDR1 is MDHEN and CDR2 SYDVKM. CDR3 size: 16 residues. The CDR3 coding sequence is TGTGCCAGCAGTACCCACCCGGGGAGGGTTGGCTATGGCTACACCTTC. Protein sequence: CASSTHPGRVGYGYTF.

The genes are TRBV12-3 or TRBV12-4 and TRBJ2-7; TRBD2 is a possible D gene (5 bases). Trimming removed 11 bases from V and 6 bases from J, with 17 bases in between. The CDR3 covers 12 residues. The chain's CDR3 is CALEEKMGEQYV. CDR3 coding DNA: TGTGCCCTGGAGGAGAAAATGGGCGAGCAGTACGTC.

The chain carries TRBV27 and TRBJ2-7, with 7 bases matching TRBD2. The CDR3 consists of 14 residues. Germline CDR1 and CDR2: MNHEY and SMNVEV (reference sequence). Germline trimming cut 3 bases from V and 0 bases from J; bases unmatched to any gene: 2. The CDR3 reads CASSLGGSSYEQYF. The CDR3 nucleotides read TGTGCCAGCAGTTTGGGCGGGAGCTCCTACGAGCAGTACTTC.

CDR3 sequence (DNA): TGTGCCAGCAGCTTTGGCAGATACGAGCAGTACGTC. As protein: CASSFGRYEQYV. The genes are TRBV5-5 and TRBJ2-7, with no clear D. The CDR3 extends over 12 amino acids. Germline loops: CDR1 SGHKS, CDR2 YYEKEE (reference sequence). Trimming removed 2 bases at V and 4 bases at J, with 7 bases between.

The CDR3 bases are TGTGCCAGCAGCGCCCGGACAGGGAACGGCTACACCTTC. Translating it yields CASSARTGNGYTF. V usage is TRBV5-6 and J usage is TRBJ1-2, with 8 positions matching TRBD1. The CDR3 sequence is 13 residues long. In germline, CDR1 is SGHDT, CDR2 YYEEEE. Losses at the gene ends were 4 bases for V and 8 bases for J; bases not matched to a gene: 7.

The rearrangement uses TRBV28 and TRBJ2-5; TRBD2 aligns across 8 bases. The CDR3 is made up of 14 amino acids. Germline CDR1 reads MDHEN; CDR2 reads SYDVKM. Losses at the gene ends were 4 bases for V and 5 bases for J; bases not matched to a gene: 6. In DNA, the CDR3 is TGTGCCAGCAGTTCCGGGACTAGAGGCGAGACCCAGTACTTC. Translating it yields CASSSGTRGETQYF. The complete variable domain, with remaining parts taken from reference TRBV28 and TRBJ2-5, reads DVKVTQSSRYLVKRTGEKVFLECVQDMDHENMFWYRQDPGLGLRLIYFSYDVKMKEKGDIPEGYSVSREKKERFSLILESASTNQTSMYLCASSSGTRGETQYFGPGTRLLVL.

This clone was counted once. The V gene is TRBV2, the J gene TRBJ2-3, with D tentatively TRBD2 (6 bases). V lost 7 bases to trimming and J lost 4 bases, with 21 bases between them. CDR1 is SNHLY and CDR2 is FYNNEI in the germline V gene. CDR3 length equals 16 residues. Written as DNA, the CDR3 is TGTGCCAGCAACCTAAATCAGGGACTTCCCCCAGATACGCAGTATTTT. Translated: CASNLNQGLPPDTQYF.

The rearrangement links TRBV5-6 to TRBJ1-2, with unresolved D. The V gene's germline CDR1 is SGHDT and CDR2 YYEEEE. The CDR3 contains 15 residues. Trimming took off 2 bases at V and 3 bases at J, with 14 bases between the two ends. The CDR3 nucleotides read TGTGCCAGCAGCTTAACCCGGGGTGCCGACTATGGCTACACCTTC. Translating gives CASSLTRGADYGYTF.

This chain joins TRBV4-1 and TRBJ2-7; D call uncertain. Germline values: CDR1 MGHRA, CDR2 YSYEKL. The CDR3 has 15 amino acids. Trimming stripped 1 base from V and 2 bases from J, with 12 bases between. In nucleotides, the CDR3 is TGCGCCAGCAGCCAAGCCCATATTGGGCCCTACGAGCAGTACTTC. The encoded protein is CASSQAHIGPYEQYF.

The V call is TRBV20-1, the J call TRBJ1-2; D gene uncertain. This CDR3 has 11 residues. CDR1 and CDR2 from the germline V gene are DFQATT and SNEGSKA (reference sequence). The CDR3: CRPVSEGGYTF. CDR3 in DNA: TGCAGGCCGGTCTCCGAGGGTGGCTACACCTTC.

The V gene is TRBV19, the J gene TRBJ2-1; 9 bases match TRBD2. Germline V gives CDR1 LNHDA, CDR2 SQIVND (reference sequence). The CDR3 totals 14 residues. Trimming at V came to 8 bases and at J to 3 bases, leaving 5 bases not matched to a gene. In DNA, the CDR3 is TGTGCCAGTCGTTGGCGGGAGGGCTACAATGAGCAGTTCTTC. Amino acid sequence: CASRWREGYNEQFF.

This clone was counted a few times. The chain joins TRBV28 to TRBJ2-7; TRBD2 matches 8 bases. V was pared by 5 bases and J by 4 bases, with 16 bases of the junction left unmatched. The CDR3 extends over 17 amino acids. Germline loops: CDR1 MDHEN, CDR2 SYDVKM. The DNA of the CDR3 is TGTGCCAGCAGTCCCCTCCTCATCCGGGAGGGGCAGTACGAGCAGTACTTC. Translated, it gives CASSPLLIREGQYEQYF.

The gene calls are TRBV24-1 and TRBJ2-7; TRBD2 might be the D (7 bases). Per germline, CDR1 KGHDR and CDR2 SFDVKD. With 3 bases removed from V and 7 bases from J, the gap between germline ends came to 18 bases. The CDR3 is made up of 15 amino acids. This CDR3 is CATSDRIRGADEQYV. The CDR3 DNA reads TGTGCCACCAGTGATCGAATTCGGGGGGCCGATGAGCAGTACGTC.

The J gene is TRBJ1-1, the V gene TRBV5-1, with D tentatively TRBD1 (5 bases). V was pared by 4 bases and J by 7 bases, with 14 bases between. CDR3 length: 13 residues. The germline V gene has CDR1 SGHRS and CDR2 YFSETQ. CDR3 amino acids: CASSHGGANEAFF. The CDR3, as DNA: TGCGCCAGCAGCCACGGAGGGGCCAATGAAGCTTTCTTT.